These 32 T cell receptor beta chains were sequenced from one sample in a study of blood T cell repertoires in COVID-19. Assay used: immunoSEQ multiplex PCR; TCRdb lists only in-frame clones, some missing. The sample holds some 300,000 clones, roughly 88% seen once. Sequenced: PBMCs or T cells enriched from blood (not recorded which). The receptors derive from a woman aged 25 to 39 who had recovered from COVID-19.

The chain couples TRBV19 to TRBJ1-1, with D possibly being TRBD1 (6 bases). The CDR3 sequence is 13 residues long. CDR1 and CDR2 (germline): LNHDA, SQIVND (reference sequence). Trimming stripped 6 bases from V and 4 bases from J, with 12 bases between. This CDR3 is CASRSQGSTEAFF. The CDR3 coding sequence is TGTGCCAGTAGGTCGCAGGGGTCCACTGAAGCTTTCTTT.

The rearrangement uses TRBV21-1 and TRBJ1-5; TRBD1 is the table's D call, not checked against the DNA. TRBV21-1 is a pseudogene. The length of the CDR3 is 15 residues. CDR3: CASSTTQGHGQPQHF. The CDR3 region has the DNA TGTGCCAGCAGCACGACCCAGGGTCACGGTCAGCCCCAGCATTTT.

The V call is TRBV13, the J call TRBJ1-1; weak D call: TRBD1 (5 bases). Trimming cost V 5 bases and J 4 bases, with 17 bases left between them. Germline CDR1 PRHDT, CDR2 FYEKMQ (reference sequence). There are 15 residues in the CDR3. The CDR3 here is CASSRGVSGGTEAFF. The CDR3, as DNA: TGTGCCAGCAGCCGAGGGGTCAGCGGGGGCACTGAAGCTTTCTTT.

The chain has TRBV28 and TRBJ2-5; no clear D. Trimming cost V 2 bases and J 0 bases, with 4 bases left between them. CDR1 and CDR2 from the germline V gene are MDHEN and SYDVKM. This CDR3 is built from 13 residues. The CDR3 loop reads CASSLAYQETQYF. CDR3 DNA sequence: TGTGCCAGCAGTTTAGCGTACCAAGAGACCCAGTACTTC.

A single count supports this clone. The chain couples TRBV7-9 to TRBJ1-1, with D maybe TRBD1 (6 bases). The CDR3 spans 14 residues. CDR1 and CDR2 from the germline V gene are SEHNR and FQNEAQ (reference sequence). The V end lost 5 bases, the J end lost 6 bases, and 16 bases lay between the germline ends. CDR3 sequence reads: CASSQGLGSAEAFF. The CDR3 nucleotides read TGTGCCAGCAGCCAGGGGTTGGGATCCGCTGAAGCTTTCTTT.

V and J are TRBV10-1 and TRBJ1-1, with D uncertain. The CDR3 contains 15 residues. V was cut by 0 bases and J by 12 bases, with 20 bases left in between. Germline-derived CDR1 and CDR2 are WNHNN and SYGVQD (reference sequence). CDR3 sequence: CASSESLGRVRGTFF. In DNA, the CDR3 is TGCGCCAGCAGTGAGTCACTCGGGAGGGTTCGCGGGACTTTCTTT.

The J gene is TRBJ1-2, the V gene TRBV27, with TRBD1 as a possible D gene (6 bases). CDR3 size: 13 residues. CDR1 MNHEY and CDR2 SMNVEV come from the germline V gene (reference sequence). The ends were cut back, 11 bases at V and 0 bases at J, with 13 bases in the middle. This CDR3 is CAGHGQPNYGYTF. CDR3 DNA: TGTGCCGGACATGGACAGCCTAACTATGGCTACACCTTC.

The rearrangement uses TRBV21-1 and TRBJ1-1. TRBV21-1 is annotated as a pseudogene. There are 15 residues in the CDR3. The CDR3 region has the DNA TGTGCCAGCAGCCCGCGAAGTTCGGGGGGCCCTGAAGCTTTCTTT. As protein: CASSPRSSGGPEAFF.

The gene calls are TRBV4-1 and TRBJ2-5; TRBD2 matches 10 bases. CDR1 and CDR2 (germline): MGHRA, YSYEKL. This CDR3 contains 17 residues. J lost 0 bases, V lost 1 base, and 5 bases had no gene match. In DNA, the CDR3 is TGCGCCAGCAGCCAAGCTCCTAGCGGGGGCGACCAAGAGACCCAGTACTTC. Translation: CASSQAPSGGDQETQYF.

CDR3: CASSGGPGTGAEKGYEQYF. CDR3 nucleotides: TGTGCCAGCAGCGGGGGGCCCGGGACAGGGGCCGAAAAAGGATACGAGCAGTACTTC. V and J are TRBV7-9 and TRBJ2-7; TRBD1 aligns across 10 bases. Germline V gives CDR1 SEHNR, CDR2 FQNEAQ (reference sequence). CDR3 size: 19 residues. The V segment lost 5 bases and the J segment 4 bases; nucleotides outside the gene matches: 20.

This clone was found once. J is TRBJ2-1 and V is TRBV5-1; 7 bases match TRBD1. With V trimmed by 0 bases and J by 7 bases, 13 bases remained unmatched. This CDR3 has 17 residues. In germline, CDR1 is SGHRS, CDR2 YFSETQ. The DNA for the CDR3 is TGCGCCAGCAGCTTGGGTTACAGGGGCGAGGCATTAAATGAGCAGTTCTTC. Residues: CASSLGYRGEALNEQFF.

CDR3 loop: CASRLTLSSTDTQYF. CDR3 in DNA: TGTGCCAGCAGGCTGACTCTTTCTAGCACAGATACGCAGTATTTT. The chain recombines TRBV6-5 with TRBJ2-3; D call uncertain. With 6 bases removed from V and 0 bases from J, the gap between germline ends came to 13 bases. The CDR3 has 15 amino acids. Germline loops: CDR1 MNHEY, CDR2 SVGAGI.

This clone was seen once. The chain uses TRBV19 and TRBJ2-7; a possible D gene is TRBD2 (7 bases). The V end was cut by 7 bases, the J end by 5 bases, with 12 bases between. Germline V gives CDR1 LNHDA, CDR2 SQIVND (reference sequence). This CDR3 region has 12 residues. The CDR3 loop reads CASNGGRDEQYF. The CDR3 nucleotides are TGTGCCAGTAACGGGGGGCGCGACGAGCAGTACTTC.

V usage is TRBV6-1 and J usage is TRBJ1-1, with 7 bases matching TRBD1. Germline V gene data show CDR1 as MNHNS and CDR2 as SASEGT. The V gene end was trimmed by 0 bases and the J gene end by 6 bases; junction bases not matched to a gene: 13. This CDR3 has 17 residues. The chain's CDR3 is CASSEAPGQFLISEAFF. The CDR3 DNA reads as TGTGCCAGCAGTGAAGCTCCGGGACAGTTTTTAATCTCTGAAGCTTTCTTT.

The chain recombines TRBV2 with TRBJ2-1; TRBD1 agrees at 7 bases. CDR3 length equals 16 residues. The ends lost 0 bases at V and 3 bases at J; junction bases unmatched: 5. CDR1 and CDR2 (germline): SNHLY, FYNNEI. The CDR3 coding sequence is TGTGCCAGCAGTGAAGCTAGGTACAGGGGCTACAATGAGCAGTTCTTC. It specifies CASSEARYRGYNEQFF.

This rearrangement joins TRBV13 to TRBJ2-3, with 7 bases fitting TRBD2. This CDR3 is built from 16 residues. CDR1 and CDR2 from the germline V gene are PRHDT and FYEKMQ (reference sequence). V dropped 5 bases and J dropped 1; count of bases not matched to a gene: 9. The CDR3 is CASSTRLAYGTDTQYF. Here the CDR3 DNA reads TGTGCCAGCAGCACCCGACTAGCATACGGCACAGATACGCAGTATTTT.

The V gene is TRBV7-9, the J gene TRBJ2-5, with 8 bases lining up with TRBD2. This CDR3 comprises 17 residues. From germline, CDR1 is SEHNR and CDR2 FQNEAQ (reference sequence). Germline trimming cut 3 bases from V and 1 base from J; bases unmatched to any gene: 10. The CDR3 spells CASSLVGAGVRQETQYF. CDR3 DNA sequence: TGTGCCAGCAGCTTGGTGGGAGCGGGGGTTCGCCAAGAGACCCAGTACTTC. The variable domain in full, completed from reference TRBV7-9 and TRBJ2-5, reads DTGVSQNPRHKITKRGQNVTFRCDPISEHNRLYWYRQTLGQGPEFLTYFQNEAQLEKSRLLSDRFSAERPKGSFSTLEIQRTEQGDSAMYLCASSLVGAGVRQETQYFGPGTRLLVL.

This clone showed up just a few times. This chain uses TRBV21-1 with TRBJ1-5; the table names TRBD1, a call not compared with the DNA. TRBV21-1 is marked as a pseudogene. The CDR3 contains 20 residues. CDR3 DNA: TGTGCCAGCAGCAAATTTTTTAGAGGACAAAACACCTTTAGCAATCAGCCCCAGCATTTT. This gives the protein CASSKFFRGQNTFSNQPQHF.

The sample holds a few counts of this clone. The chain has TRBV28 and TRBJ1-5, with TRBD1 as a possible D gene (6 bases). Between the trimmed V and J ends, which lost 4 bases and 4 bases, there was a span of 17 bases. The germline V gene encodes CDR1 MDHEN and CDR2 SYDVKM. The CDR3 is made up of 16 amino acids. The CDR3 protein is CASSSSVRTENQPQHF. The CDR3 DNA sequence: TGTGCCAGCAGTTCCTCCGTTAGGACAGAAAATCAGCCCCAGCATTTT.

The chain links TRBV7-9 to TRBJ1-5; 7 nucleotides align to TRBD1. The CDR3 runs 16 residues. The trim removed 5 bases at V and 6 bases at J, leaving 13 bases unmatched. CDR1 SEHNR and CDR2 FQNEAQ come from the germline V gene (reference sequence). The CDR3 nucleotides are TGTGCCAGCAGCGAGCAGACAGGGACGGTCGGTCAGCCCCAGCATTTT. This codes for CASSEQTGTVGQPQHF. Variable domain in full (rest from reference TRBV7-9 and TRBJ1-5): DTGVSQNPRHKITKRGQNVTFRCDPISEHNRLYWYRQTLGQGPEFLTYFQNEAQLEKSRLLSDRFSAERPKGSFSTLEIQRTEQGDSAMYLCASSEQTGTVGQPQHFGDGTRLSIL.

The chain links TRBV5-6 to TRBJ2-1; the D gene is possibly TRBD1 (6 bases). V was clipped by 0 bases and J by 8 bases, with 9 bases between them. CDR1 is SGHDT, CDR2 YYEEEE, per germline. This CDR3 is 13 amino acids long. The CDR3 region is CASSLVPGDEQFF. The CDR3 coding sequence is TGTGCCAGCAGCTTGGTACCAGGGGATGAGCAGTTCTTC.

The chain links TRBV19 to TRBJ1-6, with D unresolved. V was pared by 1 base and J by 0 bases, with 7 bases between. Germline values: CDR1 LNHDA, CDR2 SQIVND (reference sequence). This CDR3 is built from 16 residues. Here the CDR3 reads CASSIGASSYNSPLHF. CDR3 in DNA: TGTGCCAGTAGTATAGGGGCCAGCTCCTATAATTCACCCCTCCACTTT.

V gene TRBV19 combines with J gene TRBJ2-2; unclear D gene. Germline V gene data show CDR1 as LNHDA and CDR2 as SQIVND (reference sequence). The V and J ends lost 6 bases and 4 bases respectively, with 18 bases between them. The CDR3 covers 16 residues. The DNA for the CDR3 is TGTGCCAGTAGCCTATTAACAGTTTCCAGCACCGGGGAGCTGTTTTTT. This sequence encodes CASSLLTVSSTGELFF.

V gene TRBV12-3 or TRBV12-4 combines with J gene TRBJ1-3; unclear D gene. The CDR3 consists of 12 residues. V was cut by 7 bases and J by 10 bases, with 14 bases left in between. Here the CDR3 reads CASMGGFRTIYF. CDR3 nucleotides: TGTGCCAGCATGGGAGGGTTTCGGACCATATATTTT.

The gene calls are TRBV5-1 and TRBJ2-1, with a tentative D call TRBD1 (6 bases). The CDR3 has 12 amino acids. CDR1 and CDR2 from the germline V gene are SGHRS and YFSETQ. V was trimmed by 3 bases and J by 7 bases, leaving 8 bases between them. CDR3 DNA: TGCGCCAGCAGCTCCGACAGGAATGAGCAGTTCTTC. Its translation is CASSSDRNEQFF.

V usage is TRBV5-1 and J usage is TRBJ2-1; 10 bases match TRBD1. This CDR3 region has 14 residues. V lost 4 bases and J lost 10; bases outside the gene matches: 8. CDR1 is SGHRS, CDR2 YFSETQ, per germline. CDR3 nucleotide sequence: TGCGCCAGCAGCATAGGACAGGGGGGAAACGAGCAGTTCTTC. Translating gives CASSIGQGGNEQFF. Full variable domain (rest looked up from reference TRBV5-1 and TRBJ2-1): KAGVTQTPRYLIKTRGQQVTLSCSPISGHRSVSWYQQTPGQGLQFLFEYFSETQRNKGNFPGRFSGRQFSNSRSEMNVSTLELGDSALYLCASSIGQGGNEQFFGPGTRLTVL.

This chain uses TRBV24-1 with TRBJ1-2; tentatively, D is TRBD1 (5 bases). V lost 4 bases and J 5 bases, leaving 16 bases between the germline ends. CDR3 length equals 15 residues. Germline assignment: CDR1 KGHDR and CDR2 SFDVKD. The CDR3 DNA reads as TGTGCCACCAGTGACTCCCGGGGGGATCCGTATGGCTACACCTTC. Translation gives CATSDSRGDPYGYTF.

This clone was detected once. The rearrangement joins TRBV27 to TRBJ1-5, with 8 bases identical to TRBD1. V dropped 6 bases and J dropped 5; count of bases not matched to a gene: 3. The CDR3 extends over 13 amino acids. Germline CDR1 reads MNHEY; CDR2 reads SMNVEV (reference sequence). Here the CDR3 DNA reads TGTGCCAGCAGCCTACAGGGGGATCAGCCCCAGCATTTT. Amino acid sequence: CASSLQGDQPQHF.

About this clone itself: Different DNA sequences within this sample yield the same CDR3. This rearrangement joins TRBV7-9 to TRBJ2-5, with 8 positions matching TRBD1. V trimming: 5 bases; J trimming: 4 bases; junction bases outside the gene matches: 6. The CDR3 contains 14 residues. Germline CDR1 SEHNR, CDR2 FQNEAQ (reference sequence). CDR3 sequence reads: CASSLGTGGETQYF. CDR3 coding DNA: TGTGCCAGCAGCCTGGGGACAGGAGGAGAGACCCAGTACTTC.

CDR3 DNA: TGTGCCAGCAGTTTACCAACCGGGACAGGGGTTCGCGAGCAGTACTTC. Translated: CASSLPTGTGVREQYF. The chain joins TRBV6-2 or TRBV6-3 to TRBJ2-7, with TRBD1 matching 10 bases. J lost 6 bases, V lost 4 bases, and 12 bases had no gene match. This CDR3 comprises 16 residues. Per the germline V gene, CDR1 is MNHEY and CDR2 is SVGEGT.

V gene TRBV6-5 combines with J gene TRBJ1-2, with 11 bases fitting TRBD1. Germline V gene sequence: CDR1 MNHEY, CDR2 SVGAGI. The CDR3 contains 16 residues. Trimming at V came to 4 bases and at J to 1 base, leaving 5 bases not matched to a gene. CDR3 coding DNA: TGTGCCAGCAGTTGGGGACAGGGGGGCCTTAACTATGGCTACACCTTC. Protein sequence: CASSWGQGGLNYGYTF.

CDR3 amino acids: CASSGREGIAGNTIYF. In DNA, the CDR3 is TGTGCCAGCAGCGGGAGGGAGGGAATAGCCGGAAACACCATATATTTT. V and J are TRBV5-5 and TRBJ1-3; D call uncertain. V was cut by 4 bases and J by 4 bases, with 18 bases left in between. The germline CDR1 and CDR2 sequences are SGHKS and YYEKEE (reference sequence). This CDR3 contains 16 residues.